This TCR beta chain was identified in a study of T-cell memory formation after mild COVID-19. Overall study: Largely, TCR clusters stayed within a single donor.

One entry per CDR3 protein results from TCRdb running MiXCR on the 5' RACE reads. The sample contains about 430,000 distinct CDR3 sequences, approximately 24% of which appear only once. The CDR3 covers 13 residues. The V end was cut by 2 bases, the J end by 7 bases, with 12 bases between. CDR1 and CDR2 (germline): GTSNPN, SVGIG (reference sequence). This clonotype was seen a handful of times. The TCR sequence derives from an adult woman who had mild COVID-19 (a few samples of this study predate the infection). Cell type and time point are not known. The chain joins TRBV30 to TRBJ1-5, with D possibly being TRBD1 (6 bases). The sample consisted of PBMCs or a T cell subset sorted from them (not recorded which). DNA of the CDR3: TGTGCCTGGAGTAAACAGGGTGGCCAGCCCCAGCATTTT. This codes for CAWSKQGGQPQHF.